The rows below give T cell receptor beta chains drawn from one sample of a study of cytotoxic CD8 clonotypes in ibrutinib-treated CLL. Produced via immunoSEQ multiplex PCR; TCRdb's table is partial and in-frame only. The sample lists approximately 120,000 clones; about 53% were seen once. Sequences were derived from PBMCs, sampled after 24 months of ibrutinib treatment. These receptors all come from a human donor with chronic lymphocytic leukemia. Each CDR3 is given with its conserved first and last residue. Each record gives: clone size, D gene, V gene, J gene, CDR3 protein, CDR3 DNA. The D gene is left open where the match is weak. Only some rows state a clone size, as once, few, many or a class for expanded clones.

.	TRBD1	TRBV5-6	TRBJ1-5	CASSLFDRDDQPQHF	TGTGCCAGCAGCTTGTTCGACAGGGATGATCAGCCCCAGCATTTT
few	.	TRBV2	TRBJ1-2	CASSEANSLRGYTF	TGTGCCAGCAGTGAAGCCAACAGTCTGAGGGGCTACACCTTC
.	.	TRBV29-1	TRBJ1-2	CSVVAGVDGYTF	TGCAGCGTTGTGGCAGGGGTCGACGGCTACACCTTC
.	.	TRBV30	TRBJ2-3	CAWDNTDTQYF	TGTGCCTGGGACAATACAGATACGCAGTATTTT
.	.	TRBV7-8	TRBJ1-5	CASSLEGWRGGNQPQHF	TGTGCCAGCAGCTTAGAGGGGTGGCGGGGGGGCAATCAGCCCCAGCATTTT
.	.	TRBV11-3	TRBJ2-6	CASSLGGANVLTF	TGTGCCAGCAGCTTGGGCGGGGCCAACGTCCTGACTTTC
.	TRBD2	TRBV5-1	TRBJ2-5	CASSLSAGRVETQYF	TGCGCCAGCAGCTTGTCGGCAGGGAGGGTAGAGACCCAGTACTTC
.	TRBD1	TRBV28	TRBJ1-4	CASSPTGTGGEKLFF	TGTGCCAGCAGTCCTACCGGGACAGGGGGTGAAAAACTGTTTTTT
once	.	TRBV2	TRBJ2-7	CASSESPGRLYEQYF	TGTGCCAGCAGTGAGAGCCCGGGACGGCTCTACGAGCAGTACTTC
once	TRBD1	TRBV9	TRBJ2-5	CASSANAGGPEETQYF	TGTGCCAGCAGCGCCAATGCAGGGGGCCCCGAAGAGACCCAGTACTTC
.	TRBD1	TRBV19	TRBJ1-5	CASSTIRGPQPQHF	TGTGCCAGTAGTACGATCAGGGGGCCTCAGCCCCAGCATTTT
.	.	TRBV4-1	TRBJ2-2	CASSQVNSGELFF	TGCGCCAGCAGCCAAGTTAACTCCGGGGAGCTGTTTTTT
.	.	TRBV18	TRBJ1-6	CASSPVGAPNSPLHF	TGTGCCAGCTCACCTGTGGGGGCGCCTAATTCACCCCTCCACTTT
.	TRBD1	TRBV7-3	TRBJ1-3	CASSLIPGQGSNTIYF	TGTGCCAGCAGCTTAATTCCAGGACAGGGCTCGAACACCATATATTTT
many	.	TRBV29-1	TRBJ1-1	CSVGSSNTEAFF	TGCAGCGTTGGCAGTTCTAACACTGAAGCTTTCTTT
once	TRBD2	TRBV4-2	TRBJ2-7	CASSQYGGGSYEQYF	TGTGCCAGCAGCCAATACGGCGGGGGGTCCTACGAGCAGTACTTC
.	TRBD1	TRBV5-1	TRBJ2-7	CASSLGGQGAFEQYF	TGCGCCAGCAGCTTGGGCGGACAGGGGGCGTTTGAGCAGTACTTC
.	TRBD1	TRBV7-6	TRBJ2-1	CASSRTGTAYNEQFF	TGTGCCAGCAGCCGTACCGGGACAGCCTACAATGAGCAGTTCTTC
few	.	TRBV28	TRBJ1-5	CASSPGMSNQPQHF	TGTGCCAGCAGTCCAGGGATGAGCAATCAGCCCCAGCATTTT
.	.	TRBV25-1	TRBJ2-4	CASSEYGGAKNIQYF	TGTGCCAGCAGTGAATATGGGGGGGCCAAAAACATTCAGTACTTC
few	.	TRBV12-5	TRBJ1-2	CASVPQGIHRYGYTF	TGTGCTAGTGTCCCACAGGGAATACACCGCTATGGCTACACCTTC
many	.	TRBV30	TRBJ1-6	CAWSKQGNSPLHF	TGTGCCTGGAGTAAACAGGGTAATTCACCCCTCCACTTT
once	TRBD2	TRBV2	TRBJ2-7	CASETSGGSHEQYF	TGTGCCAGCGAAACGAGCGGGGGGTCCCACGAGCAGTACTTC
.	.	TRBV15	TRBJ2-3	CATSRDLKGPTDTQYF	TGTGCCACCAGCAGAGATCTAAAGGGGCCCACAGATACGCAGTATTTT
.	TRBD2	TRBV5-4	TRBJ2-1	CASSPTGTRNNEQFF	TGTGCCAGCAGCCCAACCGGGACTAGGAACAATGAGCAGTTCTTC
.	TRBD1	TRBV2	TRBJ1-5	CASSGTGGNQPQHF	TGTGCCAGCAGTGGGACAGGGGGGAATCAGCCCCAGCATTTT